Listed here are 10 T cell receptor beta chains from one sample, sequenced in a study of shared clonotypes between healthy human individuals. Generated by immunoSEQ multiplex PCR, the TCRdb table keeps only in-frame clones and is missing some. Here the sample spans about 870,000 clones, more than 85% being singletons. Naive CD8 cells were CD45RO-negative, positively selected for CCR7, excluding terminally differentiated effector memory CD45RA+ cells. Material for sequencing was naive CD8+ T cells sorted from blood. The source is a man aged 25 to 45 in good health.

The rearrangement links TRBV18 to TRBJ1-1; TRBD1 matches 7 bases. Trimming removed 6 bases from V and 5 bases from J; junction bases left unmatched: 9. CDR1 KGHSH and CDR2 LQKENI come from the germline V gene. The CDR3 contains 14 residues. CDR3 protein: CASSEGGAGTEAFF. The CDR3 DNA sequence: TGTGCCAGCTCCGAAGGGGGCGCGGGGACTGAAGCTTTCTTT.

This clone showed up just once. At the DNA level, this CDR3 is encoded by other sequences in the same sample as well. The rearrangement joins TRBV28 to TRBJ2-7; 7 bases map to TRBD1. The V segment lost 3 bases and the J segment 4 bases; nucleotides outside the gene matches: 0. Germline V lookup: CDR1 MDHEN, CDR2 SYDVKM. The CDR3 covers 12 residues. This CDR3 reads CASSLTGYEQYF. The CDR3 nucleotides are TGTGCCAGCAGTTTGACAGGGTACGAGCAGTACTTC.

The chain links TRBV25-1 to TRBJ2-7, with TRBD1 identical over 8 bases. Germline V gene sequence: CDR1 MGHDK, CDR2 SYGVNS. The ends lost 7 bases at V and 4 bases at J; junction bases unmatched: 18. This CDR3 contains 17 residues. The CDR3: CASTTRGQETGVYEQYF. In nucleotides, the CDR3 is TGTGCCAGCACCACAAGGGGACAGGAGACAGGGGTTTACGAGCAGTACTTC.

The chain carries TRBV29-1 and TRBJ1-2; D call uncertain. CDR3 size: 13 residues. Trimming cost V 3 bases and J 0 bases, with 8 bases left between them. Looked up from germline, CDR1 is SQVTM and CDR2 is ANQGSEA. This CDR3 is CSVEGEPNYGYTF. The CDR3 nucleotides are TGCAGCGTTGAGGGCGAGCCTAACTATGGCTACACCTTC. Supplemented by reference TRBV29-1 and TRBJ1-2, the full variable domain reads SAVISQKPSRDICQRGTSLTIQCQVDSQVTMMFWYRQQPGQSLTLIATANQGSEATYESGFVIDKFPISRPNLTFSTLTVSNMSPEDSSIYLCSVEGEPNYGYTFGSGTRLTVV.

V and J are TRBV5-1 and TRBJ2-1, with 10 bases lining up with TRBD2. J lost 4 bases, V lost 0 bases, and 4 bases had no gene match. Per germline, CDR1 SGHRS and CDR2 YFSETQ. The CDR3 is 16 amino acids. As DNA, the CDR3 is TGCGCCAGCAGCTTGGAAGCGGGAGGGATATACAATGAGCAGTTCTTC. Translating it yields CASSLEAGGIYNEQFF.

The chain couples TRBV29-1 to TRBJ2-1; 9 bases are a match to TRBD1. J was trimmed by 1 base and V by 3 bases; bases with no gene match: 7. This CDR3 comprises 16 residues. The germline CDR1 and CDR2 sequences are SQVTM and ANQGSEA. The CDR3 spells CSVEGLQGASYNEQFF. The CDR3 nucleotides read TGCAGCGTTGAGGGATTACAGGGGGCATCCTACAATGAGCAGTTCTTC.

V is TRBV27 and J is TRBJ2-7; D not resolved. Germline V lookup: CDR1 MNHEY, CDR2 SMNVEV (reference sequence). This CDR3 is 15 amino acids long. Deletions cut 3 bases from V and 0 bases from J, with 12 bases between. The CDR3 reads CASSLYRHPSYEQYF. The CDR3 DNA reads TGTGCCAGCAGTTTGTACCGTCATCCCTCCTACGAGCAGTACTTC.

The V call is TRBV5-4, the J call TRBJ2-1, with 10 bases fitting TRBD1. There are 14 residues in the CDR3. The germline V gene has CDR1 SGHNT and CDR2 YYREEE (reference sequence). V lost 5 bases to trimming and J lost 6 bases; unmatched junction nucleotides: 5. The CDR3 region has the DNA TGTGCCAGCAGAACCGGGACAGGGGTCAATGAGCAGTTCTTC. This sequence encodes CASRTGTGVNEQFF.

The chain couples TRBV19 to TRBJ2-7, with 9 bases that match TRBD1. J was trimmed by 5 bases and V by 5 bases; bases with no gene match: 7. There are 14 residues in the CDR3. The germline CDR1 and CDR2 sequences are LNHDA and SQIVND (reference sequence). The CDR3: CASSLQGAIDEQYF. The DNA for the CDR3 is TGTGCCAGTAGTCTACAGGGGGCGATAGACGAGCAGTACTTC. Combining the CDR3 with reference TRBV19 and TRBJ2-7 gives the whole variable domain DGGITQSPKYLFRKEGQNVTLSCEQNLNHDAMYWYRQDPGQGLRLIYYSQIVNDFQKGDIAEGYSVSREKKESFPLTVTSAQKNPTAFYLCASSLQGAIDEQYFGPGTRLTVT.

A word on this clone: Other DNA sequences from this sample encode an identical CDR3 as well. The chain uses TRBV27 and TRBJ2-6; D call uncertain. CDR3 length equals 13 residues. Trimming pared 6 bases from V and 0 bases from J, leaving 3 bases between. Germline V gene sequence: CDR1 MNHEY, CDR2 SMNVEV (reference sequence). CDR3 nucleotides: TGTGCCAGCAGCCCCTCTGGGGCCAACGTCCTGACTTTC. This translates into CASSPSGANVLTF.